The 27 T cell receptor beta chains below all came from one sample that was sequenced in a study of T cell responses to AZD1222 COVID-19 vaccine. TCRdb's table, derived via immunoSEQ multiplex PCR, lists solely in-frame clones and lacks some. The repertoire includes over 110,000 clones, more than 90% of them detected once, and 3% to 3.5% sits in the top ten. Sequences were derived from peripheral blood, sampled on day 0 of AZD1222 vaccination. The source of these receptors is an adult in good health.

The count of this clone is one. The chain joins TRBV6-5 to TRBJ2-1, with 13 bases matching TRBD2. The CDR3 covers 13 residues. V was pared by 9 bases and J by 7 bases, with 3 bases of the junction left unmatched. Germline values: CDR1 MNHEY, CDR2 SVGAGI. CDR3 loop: CASRTSGSNEQFF. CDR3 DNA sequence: TGTGCCAGTCGGACTAGCGGGAGTAATGAGCAGTTCTTC.

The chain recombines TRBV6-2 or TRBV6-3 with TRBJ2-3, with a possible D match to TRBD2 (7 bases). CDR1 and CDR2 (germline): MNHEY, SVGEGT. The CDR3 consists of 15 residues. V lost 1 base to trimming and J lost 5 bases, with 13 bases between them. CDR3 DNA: TGTGCCAGCAGTTACTTCCGGGGGGCGGTAGATACGCAGTATTTT. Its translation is CASSYFRGAVDTQYF.

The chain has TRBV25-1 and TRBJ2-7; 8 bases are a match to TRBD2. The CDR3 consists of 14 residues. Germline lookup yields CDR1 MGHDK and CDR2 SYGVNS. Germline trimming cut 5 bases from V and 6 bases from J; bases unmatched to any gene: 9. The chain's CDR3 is CASSPQGLVGEQYF. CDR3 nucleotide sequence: TGTGCCAGCAGTCCCCAGGGACTAGTAGGCGAGCAGTACTTC.

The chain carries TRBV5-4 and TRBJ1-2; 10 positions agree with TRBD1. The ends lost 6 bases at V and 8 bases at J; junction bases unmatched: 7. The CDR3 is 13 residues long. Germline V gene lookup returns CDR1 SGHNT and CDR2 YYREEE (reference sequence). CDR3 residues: CASTAGQGYGYTF. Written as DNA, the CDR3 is TGTGCCAGCACGGCGGGACAGGGGTACGGCTACACCTTC.

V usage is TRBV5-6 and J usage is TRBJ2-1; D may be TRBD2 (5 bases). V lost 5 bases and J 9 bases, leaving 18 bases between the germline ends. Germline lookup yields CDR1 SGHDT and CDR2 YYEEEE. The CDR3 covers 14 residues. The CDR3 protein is CASSSPLATGEQFF. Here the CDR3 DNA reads TGTGCCAGCAGTTCGCCCCTAGCAACGGGTGAGCAGTTCTTC.

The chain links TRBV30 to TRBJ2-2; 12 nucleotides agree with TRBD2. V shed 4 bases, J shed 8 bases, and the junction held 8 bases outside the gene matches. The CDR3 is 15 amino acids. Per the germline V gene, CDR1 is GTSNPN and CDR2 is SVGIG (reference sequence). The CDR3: CAWKQGLAGNGELFF. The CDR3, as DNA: TGTGCCTGGAAACAAGGACTAGCGGGAAATGGGGAGCTGTTTTTT.

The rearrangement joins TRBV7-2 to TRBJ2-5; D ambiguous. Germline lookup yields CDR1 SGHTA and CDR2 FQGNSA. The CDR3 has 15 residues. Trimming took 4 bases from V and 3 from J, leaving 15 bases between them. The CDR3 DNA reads TGTGCCAGCAGCTCCGTTGGGAATCTAGAAGAGACCCAGTACTTC. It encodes CASSSVGNLEETQYF.

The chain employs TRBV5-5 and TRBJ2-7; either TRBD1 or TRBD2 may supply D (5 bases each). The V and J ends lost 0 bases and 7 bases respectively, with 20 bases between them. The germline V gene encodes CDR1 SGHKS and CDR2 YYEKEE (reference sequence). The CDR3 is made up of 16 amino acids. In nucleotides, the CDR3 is TGTGCCAGCAGCTTGGTAGCCCGGGACGACGGTACGGAGCAGTACTTC. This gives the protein CASSLVARDDGTEQYF.

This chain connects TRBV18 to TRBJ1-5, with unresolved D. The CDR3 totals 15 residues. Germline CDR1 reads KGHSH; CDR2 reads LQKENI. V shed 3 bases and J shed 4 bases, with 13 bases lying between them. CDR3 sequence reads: CASSPGWRVNQPQHF. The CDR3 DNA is TGTGCCAGCTCACCGGGGTGGAGGGTGAATCAGCCCCAGCATTTT.

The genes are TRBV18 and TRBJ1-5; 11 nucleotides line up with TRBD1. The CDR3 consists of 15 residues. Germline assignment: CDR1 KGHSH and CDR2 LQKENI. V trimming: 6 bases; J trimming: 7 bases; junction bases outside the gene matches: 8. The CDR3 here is CASSPGTGGQQPQHF. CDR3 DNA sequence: TGTGCCAGCTCTCCTGGGACAGGGGGACAACAGCCCCAGCATTTT.

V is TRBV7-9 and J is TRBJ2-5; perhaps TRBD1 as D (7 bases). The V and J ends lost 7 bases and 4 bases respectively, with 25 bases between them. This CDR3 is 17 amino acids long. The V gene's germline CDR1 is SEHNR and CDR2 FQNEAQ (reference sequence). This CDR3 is CASIPGGGRGKGETQYF. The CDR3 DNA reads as TGTGCCAGCATCCCAGGAGGGGGCAGGGGAAAGGGAGAGACCCAGTACTTC. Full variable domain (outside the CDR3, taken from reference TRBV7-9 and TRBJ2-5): DTGVSQNPRHKITKRGQNVTFRCDPISEHNRLYWYRQTLGQGPEFLTYFQNEAQLEKSRLLSDRFSAERPKGSFSTLEIQRTEQGDSAMYLCASIPGGGRGKGETQYFGPGTRLLVL.

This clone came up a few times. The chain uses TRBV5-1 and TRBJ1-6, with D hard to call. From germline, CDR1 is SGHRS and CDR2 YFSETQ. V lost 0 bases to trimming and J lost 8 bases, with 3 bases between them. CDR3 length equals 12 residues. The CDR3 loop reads CASSLGDSPLHF. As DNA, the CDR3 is TGCGCCAGCAGCTTGGGGGATTCACCCCTCCACTTT. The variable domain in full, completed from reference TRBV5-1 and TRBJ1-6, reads KAGVTQTPRYLIKTRGQQVTLSCSPISGHRSVSWYQQTPGQGLQFLFEYFSETQRNKGNFPGRFSGRQFSNSRSEMNVSTLELGDSALYLCASSLGDSPLHFGNGTRLTVT.

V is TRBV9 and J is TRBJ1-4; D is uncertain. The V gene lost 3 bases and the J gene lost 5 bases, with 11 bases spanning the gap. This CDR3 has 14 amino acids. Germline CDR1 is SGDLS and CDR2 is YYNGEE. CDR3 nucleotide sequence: TGTGCCAGCAGCGGTTGGGCGGAAAATGAAAAACTGTTTTTT. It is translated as CASSGWAENEKLFF.

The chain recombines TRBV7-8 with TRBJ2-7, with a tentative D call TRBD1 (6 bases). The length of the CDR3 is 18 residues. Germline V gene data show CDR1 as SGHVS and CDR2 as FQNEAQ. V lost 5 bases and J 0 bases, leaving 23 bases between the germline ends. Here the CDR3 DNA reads TGTGCCAGCAGCCCCCGACAGGCATCCTTGAGGAGCTCCTACGAGCAGTACTTC. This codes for CASSPRQASLRSSYEQYF. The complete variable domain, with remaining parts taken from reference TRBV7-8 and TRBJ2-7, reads GAGVSQSPRYKVAKRGQDVALRCDPISGHVSLFWYQQALGQGPEFLTYFQNEAQLDKSGLPSDRFFAERPEGSVSTLKIQRTQQEDSAVYLCASSPRQASLRSSYEQYFGPGTRLTVT.

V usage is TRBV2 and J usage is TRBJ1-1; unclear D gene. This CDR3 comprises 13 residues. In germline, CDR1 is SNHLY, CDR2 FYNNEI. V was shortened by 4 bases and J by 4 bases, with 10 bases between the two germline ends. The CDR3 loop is CASSVSGVTEAFF. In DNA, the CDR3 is TGTGCCAGCAGTGTTTCTGGCGTCACTGAAGCTTTCTTT.

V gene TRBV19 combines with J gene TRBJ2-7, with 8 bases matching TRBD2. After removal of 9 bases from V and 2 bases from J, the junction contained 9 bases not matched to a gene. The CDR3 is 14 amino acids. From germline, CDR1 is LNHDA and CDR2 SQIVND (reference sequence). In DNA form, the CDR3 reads TGTGCCAGCAGAGGCGGGGGGCGCCCCTACGAGCAGTACTTC. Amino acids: CASRGGGRPYEQYF.

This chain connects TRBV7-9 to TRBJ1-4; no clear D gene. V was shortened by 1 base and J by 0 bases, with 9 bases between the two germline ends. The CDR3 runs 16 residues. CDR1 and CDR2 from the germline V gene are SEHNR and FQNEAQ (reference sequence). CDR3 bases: TGTGCCAGCAGCTTAGACAGAATTTCAACTAATGAAAAACTGTTTTTT. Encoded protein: CASSLDRISTNEKLFF.

DNA for the CDR3: TGTGCCTGGAGTACAGGAGTGCGAAACACCATATATTTT. It specifies CAWSTGVRNTIYF. The chain is built from TRBV30 and TRBJ1-3, with D possibly being TRBD1 (5 bases). V was cut by 2 bases and J by 5 bases, with 10 bases left in between. The CDR3 is 13 residues long. Germline V gene lookup returns CDR1 GTSNPN and CDR2 SVGIG (reference sequence).

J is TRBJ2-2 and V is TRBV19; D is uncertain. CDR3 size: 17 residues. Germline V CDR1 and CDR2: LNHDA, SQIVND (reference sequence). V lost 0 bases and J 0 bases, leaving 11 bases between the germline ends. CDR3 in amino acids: CASSIDDVTPNTGELFF. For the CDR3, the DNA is TGTGCCAGTAGTATAGATGACGTCACCCCGAACACCGGGGAGCTGTTTTTT.

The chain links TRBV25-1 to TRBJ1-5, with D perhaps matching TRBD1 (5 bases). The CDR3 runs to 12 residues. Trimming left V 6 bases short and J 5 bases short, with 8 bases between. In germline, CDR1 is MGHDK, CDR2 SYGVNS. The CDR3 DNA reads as TGTGCCAGCAGGGGGGACGATCAGCCCCAGCATTTT. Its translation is CASRGDDQPQHF.

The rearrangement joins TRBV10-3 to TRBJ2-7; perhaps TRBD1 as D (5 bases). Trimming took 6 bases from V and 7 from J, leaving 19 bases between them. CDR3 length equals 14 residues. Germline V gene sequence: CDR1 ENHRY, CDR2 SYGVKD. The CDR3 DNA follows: TGTGCCATCAGCCCAGGGCAACATCAGGTAGAGCAGTACTTC. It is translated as CAISPGQHQVEQYF.

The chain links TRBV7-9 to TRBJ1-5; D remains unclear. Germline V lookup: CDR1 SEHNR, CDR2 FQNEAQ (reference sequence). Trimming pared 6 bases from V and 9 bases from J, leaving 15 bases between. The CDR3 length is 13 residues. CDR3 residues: CASSSGGDRPQHF. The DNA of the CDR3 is TGTGCCAGCAGTTCAGGAGGAGATCGGCCCCAGCATTTT.

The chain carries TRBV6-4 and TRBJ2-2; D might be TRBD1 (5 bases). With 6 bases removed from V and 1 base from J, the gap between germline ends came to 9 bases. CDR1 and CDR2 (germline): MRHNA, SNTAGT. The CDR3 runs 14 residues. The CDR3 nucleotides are TGTGCCAGCAGCAGAGACAGGAACACCGGGGAGCTGTTTTTT. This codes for CASSRDRNTGELFF.

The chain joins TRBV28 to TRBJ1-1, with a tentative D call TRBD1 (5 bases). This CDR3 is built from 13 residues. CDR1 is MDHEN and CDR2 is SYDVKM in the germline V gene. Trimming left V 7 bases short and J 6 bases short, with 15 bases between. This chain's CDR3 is CASIGTRSAEAFF. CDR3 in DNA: TGTGCCAGCATTGGGACCCGCTCCGCTGAAGCTTTCTTT.

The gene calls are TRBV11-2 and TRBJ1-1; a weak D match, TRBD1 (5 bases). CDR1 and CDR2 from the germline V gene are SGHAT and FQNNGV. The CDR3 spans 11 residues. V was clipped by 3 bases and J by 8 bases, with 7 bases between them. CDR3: CASSFREEAFF. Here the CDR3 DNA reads TGTGCCAGCAGCTTCAGGGAAGAAGCTTTCTTT.

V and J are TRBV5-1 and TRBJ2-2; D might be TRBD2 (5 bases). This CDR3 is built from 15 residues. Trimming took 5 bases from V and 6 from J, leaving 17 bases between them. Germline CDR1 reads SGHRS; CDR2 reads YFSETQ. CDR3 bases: TGCGCCAGCAGTTACGGGTCGACCGGGGCCGGGGAGCTGTTTTTT. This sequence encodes CASSYGSTGAGELFF.

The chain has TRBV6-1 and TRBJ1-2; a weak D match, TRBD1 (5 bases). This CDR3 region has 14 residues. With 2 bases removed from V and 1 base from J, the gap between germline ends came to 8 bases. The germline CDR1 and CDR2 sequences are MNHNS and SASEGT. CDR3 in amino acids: CASSEWGVNYGYTF. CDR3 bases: TGTGCCAGCAGTGAATGGGGGGTTAACTATGGCTACACCTTC.